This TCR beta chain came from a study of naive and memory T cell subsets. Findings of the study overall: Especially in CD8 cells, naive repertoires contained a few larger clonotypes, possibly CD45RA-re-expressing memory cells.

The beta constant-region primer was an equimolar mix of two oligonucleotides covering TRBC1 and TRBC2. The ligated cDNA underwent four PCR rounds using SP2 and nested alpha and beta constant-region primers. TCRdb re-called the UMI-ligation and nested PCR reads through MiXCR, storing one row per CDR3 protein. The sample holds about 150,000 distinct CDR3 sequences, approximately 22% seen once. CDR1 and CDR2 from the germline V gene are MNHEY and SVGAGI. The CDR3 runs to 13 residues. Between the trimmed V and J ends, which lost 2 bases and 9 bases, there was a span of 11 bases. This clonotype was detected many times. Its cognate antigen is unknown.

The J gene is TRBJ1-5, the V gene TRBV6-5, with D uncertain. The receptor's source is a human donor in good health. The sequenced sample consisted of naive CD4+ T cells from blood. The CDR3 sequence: CASSYDRGRPQHF. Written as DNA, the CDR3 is TGTGCCAGCAGTTACGATCGGGGTCGGCCCCAGCATTTT.